The 28 T cell receptor beta chains listed next were all sequenced from one sample in a study of T cell changes during pregnancy in multiple sclerosis (dated by TCRdb to about 2019). Library generation was performed with the immunoSEQ multiplex PCR assay. TCRdb limited this immuneACCESS table to in-frame rearrangements with V and J called. A share of clones is missing; checked studies link under half to unresolved V genes, and the rest is unexplained. For this sample the table gives 100,000 or so clones, of which 85% to 95% were detected only once. The ten largest clones add up to around 1.2% of the sample. The material was peripheral blood, obtained in the second trimester of pregnancy. These receptors were taken from a female donor with multiple sclerosis, enrolled in a pregnancy study.

The chain combines TRBV5-6 with TRBJ1-1, with D tentatively TRBD1 (5 bases). Trimming pared 4 bases from V and 1 base from J, leaving 8 bases between. This CDR3 is built from 13 residues. Germline CDR1 and CDR2: SGHDT and YYEEEE. The CDR3 protein is CASSPTGNTEAFF. CDR3 coding DNA: TGTGCCAGCAGCCCCACAGGGAACACTGAAGCTTTCTTT. The full variable domain, completed using reference TRBV5-6 and TRBJ1-1, is DAGVTQSPTHLIKTRGQQVTLRCSPKSGHDTVSWYQQALGQGPQFIFQYYEEEERQRGNFPDRFSGHQFPNYSSELNVNALLLGDSALYLCASSPTGNTEAFFGQGTRLTVV.

The CDR3 protein is CSVGGGGGAFF. CDR3 nucleotides: TGCAGCGTCGGGGGAGGTGGGGGAGCTTTCTTT. The V gene is TRBV29-1, the J gene TRBJ1-1; D perhaps matches TRBD1 (5 bases). From germline, CDR1 is SQVTM and CDR2 ANQGSEA. Trimming removed 6 bases at V and 10 bases at J, with 15 bases between. This CDR3 has 11 residues.

This rearrangement joins TRBV6-1 to TRBJ2-7; tentative D call: TRBD1 (5 bases). The CDR3 length is 12 residues. The ends were cut back, 6 bases at V and 2 bases at J, with 8 bases in the middle. From germline, CDR1 is MNHNS and CDR2 SASEGT. In DNA form, the CDR3 reads TGTGCCAGCAGCCAGACAGCCTACGAGCAGTACTTC. Translating it yields CASSQTAYEQYF.

This clone came up once. This sequence joins TRBV5-4 and TRBJ2-2; no reliable D call. From germline, CDR1 is SGHNT and CDR2 YYREEE (reference sequence). The CDR3 is 14 residues long. With 0 bases removed from V and 1 base from J, the gap between germline ends came to 4 bases. The CDR3 bases are TGTGCCAGCAGCTTGGACAAGAACACCGGGGAGCTGTTTTTT. As protein: CASSLDKNTGELFF.

This chain uses TRBV19 with TRBJ1-1; 9 bases agree with TRBD1. Losses at the gene ends were 6 bases for V and 4 bases for J; bases not matched to a gene: 6. The CDR3 loop spans 14 amino acids. The germline gives CDR1 LNHDA, CDR2 SQIVND (reference sequence). The CDR3 nucleotides read TGTGCCAGTAGAACTGGACAGGGGCCCACTGAAGCTTTCTTT. It yields the protein CASRTGQGPTEAFF.

CDR3 DNA sequence: TGTGCCAGCTCACCATCGGGGGCAACTAATGAAAAACTGTTTTTT. Protein sequence: CASSPSGATNEKLFF. The chain employs TRBV18 and TRBJ1-4; tentative D call: TRBD1 (5 bases). This CDR3 has 15 residues. V was trimmed by 2 bases and J by 0 bases, leaving 7 bases between them. Germline V lookup: CDR1 KGHSH, CDR2 LQKENI. Full variable domain (remainder filled in from reference TRBV18 and TRBJ1-4): NAGVMQNPRHLVRRRGQEARLRCSPMKGHSHVYWYRQLPEEGLKFMVYLQKENIIDESGMPKERFSAEFPKEGPSILRIQQVVRGDSAAYFCASSPSGATNEKLFFGSGTQLSVL.

This chain links TRBV5-5 with TRBJ2-2; 7 nucleotides agree with TRBD1. Trimming cost V 1 base and J 3 bases; bases outside gene matches: 3. Germline CDR1 is SGHKS and CDR2 is YYEKEE (reference sequence). The CDR3 consists of 15 residues. DNA for the CDR3: TGTGCCAGCAGCTTGAAGGGGGCCGACACCGGGGAGCTGTTTTTT. Amino acids: CASSLKGADTGELFF.

CDR3 nucleotide sequence: TGCAGTGCTTCGGGCTACACCTTC. Translation gives CSASGYTF. The chain joins TRBV20-1 to TRBJ1-2; D unclear. CDR1 is DFQATT and CDR2 is SNEGSKA in the germline V gene (reference sequence). This CDR3 has 8 residues. The germline V and J ends were trimmed by 5 bases and 8 bases, with 3 bases remaining between them.

The V and J genes are TRBV29-1 and TRBJ2-5; TRBD1 matches 10 bases. With 1 base clipped from V and 4 bases from J, the junction kept 6 bases outside the gene matches. CDR3 length equals 15 residues. Germline assignment: CDR1 SQVTM and CDR2 ANQGSEA. This CDR3 is CSVEGGTGVGETQYF. The CDR3, as DNA: TGCAGCGTTGAAGGGGGGACAGGGGTCGGAGAGACCCAGTACTTC. Full variable domain (remainder filled in from reference TRBV29-1 and TRBJ2-5): SAVISQKPSRDICQRGTSLTIQCQVDSQVTMMFWYRQQPGQSLTLIATANQGSEATYESGFVIDKFPISRPNLTFSTLTVSNMSPEDSSIYLCSVEGGTGVGETQYFGPGTRLLVL.

This clone has just a few counts. The chain couples TRBV28 to TRBJ1-1; D may be TRBD1 (6 bases). This CDR3 has 15 residues. Germline values: CDR1 MDHEN, CDR2 SYDVKM. Trimming stripped 4 bases from V and 5 bases from J, with 17 bases between. CDR3 sequence reads: CASSSPRTVDTEAFF. The CDR3 DNA is TGTGCCAGCAGTTCCCCTAGGACAGTAGATACTGAAGCTTTCTTT.

This clone has only a few counts. CDR3 in amino acids: CASSPTRVNTEAFF. The DNA of the CDR3 is TGTGCCAGCAGCCCAACGAGGGTGAACACTGAAGCTTTCTTT. V is TRBV5-4 and J is TRBJ1-1; D remains unclear. The CDR3 length is 14 residues. Deletions cut 4 bases from V and 0 bases from J, with 10 bases between. The germline V gene has CDR1 SGHNT and CDR2 YYREEE (reference sequence).

The chain links TRBV14 to TRBJ2-1, with 7 bases that match TRBD2. With V trimmed by 4 bases and J by 16 bases, 16 bases remained unmatched. From germline, CDR1 is SGHDN and CDR2 FVKESK. The CDR3 consists of 14 residues. CDR3 DNA: TGTGCCAGCAGCCCCTTGGATGAGGCTGGGAGGGATTTCTTC. The encoded protein is CASSPLDEAGRDFF.

The CDR3 bases are TGTGCCAGCAGTATATGGGACAGGGGGCCCTACGAGCAGTACTTC. This codes for CASSIWDRGPYEQYF. The chain joins TRBV2 to TRBJ2-7; 12 nucleotides match TRBD1. The germline V gene encodes CDR1 SNHLY and CDR2 FYNNEI. CDR3 size: 15 residues. The V segment lost 5 bases and the J segment 2 bases; nucleotides outside the gene matches: 4. The whole variable domain, filled in from reference TRBV2 and TRBJ2-7, reads EPEVTQTPSHQVTQMGQEVILRCVPISNHLYFYWYRQILGQKVEFLVSFYNNEISEKSEIFDDQFSVERPDGSNFTLKIRSTKLEDSAMYFCASSIWDRGPYEQYFGPGTRLTVT.

The V call is TRBV4-2, the J call TRBJ2-3, with 8 bases identical to TRBD1. The CDR3 is 15 residues long. CDR1 and CDR2 from the germline V gene are LGHNA and YNFKEQ. V lost 1 base, J lost 0 bases, and 0 bases stayed unmatched. CDR3 sequence reads: CASSQGQGSTDTQYF. The CDR3, as DNA: TGTGCCAGCAGCCAAGGACAGGGGAGCACAGATACGCAGTATTTT.

The chain uses TRBV19 and TRBJ2-6; 7 bases are a match to TRBD1. This CDR3 has 16 amino acids. Germline CDR1 and CDR2: LNHDA and SQIVND (reference sequence). J was trimmed by 2 bases and V by 3 bases; bases with no gene match: 4. The CDR3 DNA reads TGTGCCAGTAGTATTCGACAGGGCCCTGGGGCCAACGTCCTGACTTTC. It codes for CASSIRQGPGANVLTF.

The V gene is TRBV19, the J gene TRBJ1-5, with 11 positions matching TRBD1. Germline V gives CDR1 LNHDA, CDR2 SQIVND (reference sequence). V lost 8 bases and J lost 6; bases outside the gene matches: 12. The CDR3 runs 16 residues. CDR3 sequence: CASGPGQGAHGQPQHF. The CDR3 coding sequence is TGTGCCAGTGGGCCCGGACAGGGGGCGCACGGTCAGCCCCAGCATTTT.

The CDR3, as DNA: TGTGCCAGCAGCTCTCCCTTTAGTACTGGGACTGACACTCGCGAGCAGTACTTC. It yields the protein CASSSPFSTGTDTREQYF. The chain combines TRBV7-9 with TRBJ2-7; a possible D gene is TRBD2 (6 bases). Trimming took off 4 bases at V and 6 bases at J, with 28 bases between the two ends. The CDR3 contains 18 residues. Germline V CDR1 and CDR2: SEHNR, FQNEAQ (reference sequence).

The chain joins TRBV27 to TRBJ1-2; a weak D match, TRBD1 (6 bases). Looked up from germline, CDR1 is MNHEY and CDR2 is SMNVEV (reference sequence). Trimming left V 5 bases short and J 3 bases short, with 13 bases between. There are 14 residues in the CDR3. CDR3 sequence reads: CASSPWSGDYGYTF. Written as DNA, the CDR3 is TGTGCCAGCAGTCCGTGGTCAGGGGACTATGGCTACACCTTC.

The V gene is TRBV7-3, the J gene TRBJ2-3; 9 bases are shared with TRBD1. Germline values: CDR1 SGHTA, CDR2 FQGTGA. This CDR3 region has 17 residues. The junction had 6 bases not matched to a gene; V was cut back by 0 bases and J by 2 bases. The DNA of the CDR3 is TGTGCCAGCAGCTTAACTGGGACAGGGTTGGCCACAGATACGCAGTATTTT. Translation: CASSLTGTGLATDTQYF.

The CDR3 sequence: CASSSHQQGASGNTIYF. Written as DNA, the CDR3 is TGTGCCAGCAGTTCCCACCAACAGGGGGCCAGTGGAAACACCATATATTTT. The J gene is TRBJ1-3, the V gene TRBV27, with 9 nucleotides matching TRBD1. V dropped 4 bases and J dropped 3; count of bases not matched to a gene: 10. CDR3 length: 17 amino acids. Germline V gene sequence: CDR1 MNHEY, CDR2 SMNVEV (reference sequence).

This clone was observed a few times. The chain joins TRBV30 to TRBJ1-1, with TRBD1 as a possible D gene (6 bases). The CDR3 extends over 14 amino acids. Between the trimmed V and J ends, which lost 3 bases and 1 base, there was a span of 12 bases. The germline gives CDR1 GTSNPN, CDR2 SVGIG (reference sequence). In nucleotides, the CDR3 is TGTGCCTGGAGACTTAGGGGGAGGAACACTGAAGCTTTCTTT. Amino acids: CAWRLRGRNTEAFF.

The chain uses TRBV18 and TRBJ1-3; 8 nucleotides line up with TRBD1. The CDR3 totals 17 residues. Losses at the gene ends were 0 bases for V and 2 bases for J; bases not matched to a gene: 6. Germline V gives CDR1 KGHSH, CDR2 LQKENI. CDR3 coding DNA: TGTGCCAGCTCACCACCATGGACAGGGACCGCTGGAAACACCATATATTTT. Translating gives CASSPPWTGTAGNTIYF.

CDR3 residues: CASSPLGVATNEKLFF. As DNA, the CDR3 is TGCGCCAGCAGCCCCTTAGGGGTTGCGACTAATGAAAAACTGTTTTTT. The V call is TRBV5-1, the J call TRBJ1-4; D is perhaps TRBD1 (5 bases). Trimming pared 4 bases from V and 2 bases from J, leaving 15 bases between. The CDR3 contains 16 residues. Germline V gives CDR1 SGHRS, CDR2 YFSETQ.

The rearrangement links TRBV5-1 to TRBJ2-2; 16 bases are shared with TRBD2. The V and J ends lost 4 bases and 2 bases, in that order; junction bases with no gene match: 11. The length of the CDR3 is 20 residues. The germline CDR1 and CDR2 sequences are SGHRS and YFSETQ. CDR3 residues: CASSALGTSGGASNTGELFF. In DNA, the CDR3 is TGCGCCAGCAGCGCCCTCGGGACTAGCGGGGGGGCGAGCAACACCGGGGAGCTGTTTTTT.

This rearrangement joins TRBV30 to TRBJ1-2, with TRBD1 identical over 7 bases. Trimming cost V 2 bases and J 5 bases; bases outside gene matches: 8. Germline CDR1 GTSNPN, CDR2 SVGIG (reference sequence). This CDR3 has 14 residues. The CDR3 region has the DNA TGTGCCTGGAGTCAGAACAGGGGTGGTTATGGCTACACCTTC. This encodes CAWSQNRGGYGYTF.

V gene TRBV29-1 combines with J gene TRBJ2-1, with D tentatively TRBD1 (6 bases). CDR1 and CDR2 from the germline V gene are SQVTM and ANQGSEA. The V end lost 6 bases, the J end lost 5 bases, and 14 bases lay between the germline ends. The length of the CDR3 is 13 residues. The CDR3 loop reads CSVGGQWNNEQFF. The CDR3 DNA reads TGCAGCGTGGGTGGACAGTGGAACAATGAGCAGTTCTTC.

The count of this clone is one. The chain recombines TRBV6-1 with TRBJ2-7; 7 positions match TRBD1. The CDR3 extends over 15 amino acids. After removal of 5 bases from V and 1 base from J, the junction contained 8 bases not matched to a gene. Germline V gives CDR1 MNHNS, CDR2 SASEGT. The CDR3 spells CASSIQGLRSYEQYF. DNA of the CDR3: TGTGCCAGCAGTATACAGGGGTTGCGGTCCTACGAGCAGTACTTC.

In its sample, this clone was seen once. The rearrangement joins TRBV19 to TRBJ1-5; unclear D gene. Germline V CDR1 and CDR2: LNHDA, SQIVND (reference sequence). The CDR3 sequence is 14 residues long. V was pared by 2 bases and J by 3 bases, with 8 bases between. As DNA, the CDR3 is TGTGCCAGTAGTATACCTAGTTACAATCAGCCCCAGCATTTT. Translating gives CASSIPSYNQPQHF.